This T cell receptor beta chain was obtained from a study of blood T cell repertoires in COVID-19. For the study at large: Material from acute and convalescent COVID-19 was sourced from the United States, Italy and Spain. The analysed material was cDNA or gDNA that came from T cells, B-cell-depleted T cells, or PBMCs.

The table came from immunoSEQ multiplex PCR; TCRdb's copy has only in-frame clones and leaves some out. Altogether roughly 260,000 clones are present, approximately 80% being singletons, with the ten largest covering approximately 4%. The CDR3 length is 15 residues. V shed 1 base and J 6 bases; nucleotides not matched to a gene: 6. Germline loops: CDR1 SGHRS, CDR2 YFSETQ. Material for sequencing was peripheral blood. V usage is TRBV5-1 and J usage is TRBJ1-4; 7 positions match TRBD1. The receptor was derived from a middle-aged woman with active or convalescent COVID-19. The CDR3: CASSLIGRGDEKLFF. In nucleotides, the CDR3 is TGCGCCAGCAGCTTGATAGGCAGGGGGGATGAAAAACTGTTTTTT.